This is a list of T cell receptor beta chains from one sample in a study of T cell responses to AZD1222 COVID-19 vaccine. The protocol was immunoSEQ multiplex PCR, while the TCRdb copy is restricted to in-frame clones and leaves out a portion. The profile shows some 200,000 clones, approximately 93% of them singletons. The sequencing used peripheral blood, collected 28 days after the second AZD1222 dose. Receptors were obtained from an adult who received the AZD1222 COVID-19 vaccine. Each CDR3 is given with its conserved first and last residue. Each record gives: clone size, D gene, J gene, V gene, CDR3 DNA, CDR3 protein. The D gene is left open where the match is weak. Some rows have no size entry. The others give once, few or many, or a class for an expanded clone.

>-|-|TRBJ2-7|TRBV5-4
TGTGCCAGCAGCTTTGGGACAGAGCAGTACTTC
CASSFGTEQYF
>-|-|TRBJ1-4|TRBV11-3
TGTGCCAGCAGCTTAGATCGGGCGGGGGAACTGTTTTTT
CASSLDRAGELFF
>-|-|TRBJ2-7|TRBV27
TGTGCCAGCAGTAACGGGGGTAGCTCCTACGAGCAGTACTTC
CASSNGGSSYEQYF
>-|TRBD1|TRBJ1-1|TRBV27
TGTGCCAGCAGTGCCGGACAGGGAGGTCCGTTGAACACTGAAGCTTTCTTT
CASSAGQGGPLNTEAFF
>-|-|TRBJ2-1|TRBV6-2/TRBV6-3
TGTGCCAGCAGTTTACAGTTTGGCTTATTCTATGAGCAGTTCTTC
CASSLQFGLFYEQFF
>-|-|TRBJ1-2|TRBV7-3
TGTGCCAGCAGCTTAGAGGGGGGACGGTATGGCTACACCTTC
CASSLEGGRYGYTF
>-|-|TRBJ1-4|TRBV5-1
TGCGCCAGCAGCTCCAGGACAGATGAAAAACTGTTTTTT
CASSSRTDEKLFF
>-|-|TRBJ2-1|TRBV7-9
TGTGCCAGCAGCCAAGTATCCTACAATGAGCAGTTCTTC
CASSQVSYNEQFF
>-|TRBD1|TRBJ2-5|TRBV19
TGTGCCAGTAGTATAGGGGGGACAGGGAGGGTGGCCCAGTACTTC
CASSIGGTGRVAQYF
>-|TRBD1|TRBJ1-2|TRBV30
TGTGCCTCTGGGACAGCCTGGGGCCCTATTGGCTACACCTTC
CASGTAWGPIGYTF
>-|-|TRBJ1-6|TRBV6-5
TGTGCCAGCAGGACCGGGACCCTGGGATCACCCCTCCACTTT
CASRTGTLGSPLHF
>once|-|TRBJ2-3|TRBV28
TGTGCCAGCAGTCCCAAGACGGCGGGATACACACGCACAGATACGCAGTATTTT
CASSPKTAGYTRTDTQYF
>-|-|TRBJ2-2|TRBV7-3
TGTGCCAGCAGCATCGGGACTAACACCGGGGAGCTGTTTTTT
CASSIGTNTGELFF
>-|-|TRBJ1-6|TRBV4-2
TGTGCCAGCAGCCAAGACCCCCCAGGGAGCTCCTATAATTCACCCCTCCACTTT
CASSQDPPGSSYNSPLHF
>-|-|TRBJ2-1|TRBV12-5
TGTGCTAGTGGTTTGACAGCCACCTCGCAGGATGAGCAGTTCTTC
CASGLTATSQDEQFF
>-|-|TRBJ1-6|TRBV20-1
TGCAGTGCTAGTCCGAGGGGGACGGTCAAATCACCCCTCCACTTT
CSASPRGTVKSPLHF
>-|TRBD2|TRBJ2-2|TRBV10-3
TGTGCCATCACGGCGGGAGGCCCGAACACCGGGGAGCTGTTTTTT
CAITAGGPNTGELFF
>-|-|TRBJ2-2|TRBV27
TGTGCCAGCAGTTTCCGGGGGCCTAGTCCCCCCGGGGAGCTGTTTTTT
CASSFRGPSPPGELFF
>-|TRBD2|TRBJ2-1|TRBV2
TGTGCCAGCAGTACACGCGGGAGTCTGCAGTTCTTC
CASSTRGSLQFF
>-|TRBD2|TRBJ2-1|TRBV27
TGTGCCAGCAGTCCCGGGACTAGCGGATACAATGAGCAGTTCTTC
CASSPGTSGYNEQFF
>-|-|TRBJ2-3|TRBV5-1
TGCGCCAGCAGCTTGCAAGCGGGCACAGATACGCAGTATTTT
CASSLQAGTDTQYF
>-|-|TRBJ2-7|TRBV18
TGTGCCAGCTCACCGGGGACTCGTGCCCGCCTCTACGAGCAGTACTTC
CASSPGTRARLYEQYF
>few|-|TRBJ2-7|TRBV3-1/TRBV3-2
TGTGCCAGCAGCCAAGATTGGGGGGACGAGCAGTACTTC
CASSQDWGDEQYF
>-|-|TRBJ1-1|TRBV3-1/TRBV3-2
TGTGCCAGCAGCCCCATAGGGGGGACTGAAGCTTTCTTT
CASSPIGGTEAFF
>-|TRBD2|TRBJ2-7|TRBV7-9
TGTGCCAGCAGACTAGGAGGTAGCGGGAGTGGCGAGCAGTACTTC
CASRLGGSGSGEQYF
>-|-|TRBJ2-7|TRBV6-1
TGTGCCAGCAGTGAAGGTTCCTACGAGCAGTACTTC
CASSEGSYEQYF
>once|TRBD1|TRBJ1-5|TRBV28
TGTGCCAGCCTGAGGGCGGACAGGGGGCGTACTCAGCCCCAGCATTTT
CASLRADRGRTQPQHF
>-|-|TRBJ1-3|TRBV30
TGTGCCTGGTCGACGCGTGGAAACACCATATATTTT
CAWSTRGNTIYF
>-|-|TRBJ2-3|TRBV7-3
TGTGCCAGCAGCTTATCCTCGGGACATCAAGATACGCAGTATTTT
CASSLSSGHQDTQYF
>few|-|TRBJ1-2|TRBV19
TGTGCCAGTAGTACAAGGGGATCCTATGGCTACACCTTC
CASSTRGSYGYTF
>-|-|TRBJ1-6|TRBV19
TGTGCCAGTAGTAGGGATTTCTCACCCCTCCACTTT
CASSRDFSPLHF
>-|-|TRBJ1-5|TRBV30
TGTGCCTGGAGTCAGGTGGGACGCTTGGGTCAGCCCCAGCATTTT
CAWSQVGRLGQPQHF
>-|-|TRBJ2-5|TRBV7-3
TGTGCCAGCAGCTTAAGAGGGGGACAGACCCAGTACTTC
CASSLRGGQTQYF
>once|TRBD2|TRBJ2-3|TRBV7-2
TGTGCCAGCAGCCTAGCGGGAGGGCCGCCCATCACAGATACGCAGTATTTT
CASSLAGGPPITDTQYF
>-|-|TRBJ1-5|TRBV19
TGTGCCAGTAGTATAGGGTCGGGAATATATCAGCCCCAGCATTTT
CASSIGSGIYQPQHF
>-|-|TRBJ1-1|TRBV10-3
TGTGCCATCAGTGAACCCCCTCGCGCTGAAGCTTTCTTT
CAISEPPRAEAFF
>-|TRBD1|TRBJ1-2|TRBV18
TGTGCCAGCTCACCGGGACAGGGAATCCGAGGCTACACCTTC
CASSPGQGIRGYTF
>-|-|TRBJ1-1|TRBV5-5
TGTGCCAGCCACTCAAAGGCTAACACTGAAGCTTTCTTT
CASHSKANTEAFF
>-|-|TRBJ2-1|TRBV3-1/TRBV3-2
TGTGCCAGCAGTCTTCAACAGACAGCGTCCTACAATGAGCAGTTCTTC
CASSLQQTASYNEQFF
>-|-|TRBJ1-5|TRBV30
TGTGCCTGGGGAGGGGGGACGGCTAACAATCAGCCCCAGCATTTT
CAWGGGTANNQPQHF
>-|-|TRBJ2-5|TRBV10-2
TGCGCCAGCAGTGAGGACGCCTACCAAGAGACCCAGTACTTC
CASSEDAYQETQYF
>-|TRBD1|TRBJ1-2|TRBV5-4
TGTGCCAGCAGTCTGGGGGACAGGGAAAAAGGCTACACCTTC
CASSLGDREKGYTF
>once|-|TRBJ1-1|TRBV5-1
TGCGCCAGCAGCATAAACTACAGATCTGAAGCTTTCTTT
CASSINYRSEAFF
>-|TRBD2|TRBJ2-1|TRBV6-5
TGTGCCAGCAGTTCCGAAGCGGGAGCCCCCTACAATGAGCAGTTCTTC
CASSSEAGAPYNEQFF
>-|-|TRBJ2-7|TRBV19
TGTGCCAGTAGGCAGGGGGGAGGGCCTTTCTACGAGCAGTACTTC
CASRQGGGPFYEQYF
>-|-|TRBJ1-2|TRBV3-1/TRBV3-2
TGTGCCAGCAGCGAACCCTTTGCCTATGGACGTCTCGACTATGGCTACACCTTC
CASSEPFAYGRLDYGYTF
>-|TRBD1|TRBJ2-7|TRBV11-2
TGTGCCAGCAGCTTAATGGGGACAGGGGTCCACGAGCAGTACTTC
CASSLMGTGVHEQYF
>-|-|TRBJ1-1|TRBV10-1
TGCGCCAGCAGTGAGTCCGGGGTGCGGGCGGCTTTCTTT
CASSESGVRAAFF
>-|TRBD1|TRBJ2-3|TRBV11-3
TGTGCCAGCAGCCCTGGACAGGGGGTGAAAGATACGCAGTATTTT
CASSPGQGVKDTQYF
>-|-|TRBJ1-1|TRBV3-1/TRBV3-2
TGTGCCAGCAGCCAAGGGGGTGATAAGACTGAAGCTTTCTTT
CASSQGGDKTEAFF
>once|-|TRBJ1-1|TRBV5-1
TGCGCCAGCAGATGGGGAATGGAAACTGAAGCTTTCTTT
CASRWGMETEAFF
>-|-|TRBJ2-7|TRBV5-8
TGTGCCAGCAGTTATGAGGGTTCCTACGAGCAGTACTTC
CASSYEGSYEQYF
>-|-|TRBJ1-2|TRBV11-2
TGTGCCAGCAGCCCAGACAGAGCCTATGGCTACACCTTC
CASSPDRAYGYTF
>-|TRBD2|TRBJ2-4|TRBV4-2
TGTGCCAGCAGCCAGGGGACTAGCGGGAGGCCCGGGGCCAAAAACATTCAGTACTTC
CASSQGTSGRPGAKNIQYF
>-|TRBD2|TRBJ2-7|TRBV6-5
TGTGCCAGCAGTCGGCTAGCGGGAGTGGGGGAGCAGTACTTC
CASSRLAGVGEQYF
>-|TRBD1|TRBJ1-1|TRBV10-3
TGTGCCATCAGGAGGCCCGGACAGGGAGACACTGAAGCTTTCTTT
CAIRRPGQGDTEAFF
>-|TRBD2|TRBJ2-1|TRBV7-9
TGTGCCAGCAGCTTAAGGGGACTAGCGGGATCCAATGAGCAGTTCTTC
CASSLRGLAGSNEQFF
>-|TRBD2|TRBJ2-1|TRBV9
TGTGCCAGCAGCAGAAATAGCGGGCAGTACAATGAGCAGTTCTTC
CASSRNSGQYNEQFF
>-|-|TRBJ2-1|TRBV27
TGTGCCAGCAGTTTAAGGGGTTGGGACTCCTACAATGAGCAGTTCTTC
CASSLRGWDSYNEQFF
>-|TRBD2|TRBJ2-5|TRBV3-1/TRBV3-2
TGTGCCAGCAGCCTCCGGGTTAGCGGGAGGGGTGATGAGACCCAGTACTTC
CASSLRVSGRGDETQYF